This T cell receptor (beta chain) was captured by sequencing in a study of shared clonotypes between healthy human individuals (dated by TCRdb to 2020 to 2022). Notes on the research overall: Three men and two women, aged 18 to 49 years, made up the cohort. To increase sequencing depth and limit assay-specific biases, different laboratories used diverse techniques to prepare libraries and sequence TCR repertoires. To estimate repertoire size and how much clonotypes are shared between individuals, the study performed deep sequencing of blood TCR repertoires from roughly five healthy adults. Each donor's leukapheresis produced roughly between roughly 0.85 and 9.5 billion PBMCs. For each donor, three plates each were used for CD4 naive and CD4 memory, two plates were used for CD8 naive, and one plate was used for CD8 memory.

CD8 naive samples consisted of CD45RO-negative cells that were positively selected for CCR7, yielding a CD45RA+CCR7+ population without TemRA cells. Donors were healthy HIV-negative adults with no recently reported acute infections or vaccinations. Only Caucasian adults living in Nashville, Tennessee, USA were represented among the donors. Blood was obtained by leukapheresis, after which PBMCs were separated by Ficoll-Histopaque density gradient centrifugation and cryopreserved in liquid nitrogen vapor phase. Purity and quantity of every magnetically sorted T cell population were checked by analytical flow cytometry. Genomic DNA was isolated from every sorted fraction and measured by UV absorbance on a Nanodrop 2000c. Using the deep immunoSEQ assay, multiplex PCR amplified TCR CDR3 regions from genomic DNA. Genomic DNA extracted from each cell subset was distributed evenly over all wells of several immunoSEQ 96-well plates, and each plate served as one replicate. For sorted subsets, each replicate PCR was loaded with approximately 190 ng genomic DNA, equivalent to 32,000 or so T cell genomes. Purified libraries were quantified with a Qubit 3.0 fluorometer, sized on a Bioanalyzer 2100, and re-quantified with the KAPA Library Quantification kit. Every immunoSEQ 96-well plate was sequenced on a dedicated single-read 150-cycle Illumina NextSeq 550 flow cell. Per the authors' processing: Because the immunoSEQ output held only junctional sequences and lacked quality scores, the filtering could not match the filtering applied to full-length reads. Sequences were annotated with PyIR, a Python wrapper for IgBLAST v1.9, and V/J genes and CDR3 were assigned using IMGT germline references. Reads were removed for weak V/J assignments (E-value above 1e-6), missing CDR3, stop codons, out-of-frame junctions, or ambiguous translated residues. V3J clonotypes were defined by identical inferred V gene, J gene, and CDR3 amino acid sequence. Percentage overlap between repertoires was calculated by dividing the number of shared unique clonotypes by the size of the smaller repertoire. Richness of each repertoire was evaluated using RTK rarefaction, the Chao1 estimator, and Recon v2.1 estimates of unobserved clonotypes. Generation probabilities for all TCRbeta clonotypes obtained by the gDNA method from a handful of donors were computed using OLGA. Imported from immuneACCESS, the table was reduced by TCRdb to in-frame sequences with V and J called. These copies leave out some clones; in studies compared against another copy, an unresolved V gene accounts for under half, and the cause of the remainder is not known. The V and J calls and clone size were taken over from that table, and D and trimming were inferred from the DNA. A total of approximately 740,000 clones appear in this sample, about 91% of them only once. Clones ranked in the top ten supply approximately 25% of the sample.

This clone has a single count. Its recognized antigen is unknown. No base-level quality is on record; no much larger clone is a single base apart. Study-wide findings and limitations: The genetic and exposure-history diversity represented was limited by the small number of donors. Approximately 4.8% of naive CD4, more than 3% of naive CD8, approximately 2.2% of memory CD4, and about 0.4% of memory CD8 clonotypes were shared across a few donors. Naive subsets generally had larger estimated clonotype richness than memory subsets did. Incomplete sequencing was indicated by rarefaction of sorted-subset datasets, despite the large sequencing depth. Clonotypes shared by all four sorted-subset donors showed higher generation probabilities than non-shared clonotypes. Sampling was restricted to blood, and TCR repertoires in tissues likely differ from the TCR repertoires found in blood. Pairwise subsampling led to the expectation that sequencing depth would affect the degree of clonotype sharing among donors.

The sequence derives from a man between 25 and 39 years old in good health. The source material was naive CD8+ T cells sorted from blood. The cell subset or site label of this sample denotes: CD45RA+CCR7+.

The nucleotide sequence reads TGTGCCAGCAGCTCGGGCGTAAGATCAGATACGCAGTATTTT. The resulting protein is CASSSGVRSDTQYF. Recombination linked TRBV9 to TRBJ2-3, with the identity of the D gene unclear. The germline V gene supplies CDR1 SGDLS and CDR2 YYNGEE. The cysteine opens and the phenylalanine closes a CDR3 of 14 amino acids. The kept DNA is CDR3 alone, 42 bases in frame from the first base. At the junction V is shortened by 4 bases and J by 4 bases, with 13 bases in between.